The 11 T cell receptor beta chains in this list originate from one sample, sequenced in a study of cytomegalovirus exposure and HLA in healthy donors. The PCR used 60 Vbeta and 13 Jbeta primers. Here immunoSEQ multiplex PCR was the method, and the copy in TCRdb shows in-frame clones only, minus some. The table shows 150,000 to 200,000 clones, with 70% to 90% occurring only once. The sample was PBMCs. The receptors were sampled from a young woman in good health and CMV-seronegative.

The chain carries TRBV21-1 and TRBJ2-1; the table assigns TRBD2, which was not confirmed against the DNA. TRBV21-1 is a pseudogene locus. CDR3 length equals 18 residues. The DNA for the CDR3 is TGTGCCAGCAGCAAAGGGGAAGGTTACTGGACGGGGTACAATGAGCAGTTCTTC. Translated, it gives CASSKGEGYWTGYNEQFF.

The CDR3 DNA sequence: TGTGCCAGCAGGGCAGGGACAGACTATGGCTACACCTTC. Its protein is CASRAGTDYGYTF. This chain connects TRBV2 to TRBJ1-2; 7 nucleotides align to TRBD1. J lost 3 bases, V lost 6 bases, and 4 bases had no gene match. Germline V gene sequence: CDR1 SNHLY, CDR2 FYNNEI. This CDR3 spans 13 amino acids.

The gene calls are TRBV6-1 and TRBJ1-2, with 12 nucleotides matching TRBD1. The CDR3 runs to 14 residues. V trimming: 8 bases; J trimming: 8 bases; junction bases outside the gene matches: 9. Looked up from germline, CDR1 is MNHNS and CDR2 is SASEGT. CDR3 in amino acids: CASRRDRGLGGYTF. The CDR3 nucleotides read TGTGCCAGCCGGAGGGACAGGGGGCTTGGGGGCTACACCTTC.

The chain combines TRBV7-6 with TRBJ2-5, with D uncertain. Per the germline V gene, CDR1 is SGHVS and CDR2 is FNYEAQ. V lost 0 bases and J lost 4, with 9 bases in between. This CDR3 comprises 14 residues. The CDR3 loop reads CASSLADGGETQYF. For the CDR3, the DNA is TGTGCCAGCAGCTTAGCGGATGGCGGAGAGACCCAGTACTTC.

This rearrangement joins TRBV5-1 to TRBJ1-1, with D tentatively TRBD1 (5 bases). The germline gives CDR1 SGHRS, CDR2 YFSETQ. Deletions cut 0 bases from V and 4 bases from J, with 16 bases between. CDR3 size: 16 residues. The CDR3 loop is CASSLGGQGFGTEAFF. For the CDR3, the DNA is TGCGCCAGCAGCTTGGGGGGTCAGGGATTTGGCACTGAAGCTTTCTTT.

The rearrangement uses TRBV18 and TRBJ1-4; the D gene is possibly TRBD1 (5 bases). Trimming took off 3 bases at V and 1 base at J, with 12 bases between the two ends. This CDR3 spans 16 amino acids. Germline V CDR1 and CDR2: KGHSH, LQKENI. In DNA, the CDR3 is TGTGCCAGCTCACCCACAATGGGGGGAACTAATGAAAAACTGTTTTTT. Translating gives CASSPTMGGTNEKLFF.

Turning to this clone: In the same sample, other DNA sequences code for this CDR3. The chain carries TRBV19 and TRBJ2-7, with D unresolved. CDR3 length: 13 residues. The germline gives CDR1 LNHDA, CDR2 SQIVND (reference sequence). V shed 3 bases and J shed 2 bases, with 8 bases lying between them. The CDR3 sequence is CASSIGEAYEQYF. CDR3 nucleotides: TGTGCCAGTAGTATTGGAGAAGCCTACGAGCAGTACTTC. Based on the CDR3 plus reference TRBV19 and TRBJ2-7, the full variable domain is DGGITQSPKYLFRKEGQNVTLSCEQNLNHDAMYWYRQDPGQGLRLIYYSQIVNDFQKGDIAEGYSVSREKKESFPLTVTSAQKNPTAFYLCASSIGEAYEQYFGPGTRLTVT.

The chain has TRBV19 and TRBJ1-2; 10 bases are shared with TRBD1. V was clipped by 4 bases and J by 6 bases; unmatched bases: 8. This CDR3 region has 15 residues. Germline lookup yields CDR1 LNHDA and CDR2 SQIVND (reference sequence). CDR3 protein: CASSTRTGGANGYTF. In DNA form, the CDR3 reads TGTGCCAGTAGTACCCGGACAGGGGGGGCCAATGGCTACACCTTC.

V and J are TRBV6-5 and TRBJ2-2, with D perhaps TRBD2 (5 bases). With 5 bases removed from V and 0 bases from J, the gap between germline ends came to 10 bases. Germline values: CDR1 MNHEY, CDR2 SVGAGI. The CDR3 is made up of 15 amino acids. CDR3 DNA sequence: TGTGCCAGCAGTCCTGAGGGCCCGAACACCGGGGAGCTGTTTTTT. Residues: CASSPEGPNTGELFF.

This chain uses TRBV5-1 with TRBJ2-3; 12 bases map to TRBD2. With 3 bases clipped from V and 2 bases from J, the junction kept 13 bases outside the gene matches. This CDR3 is built from 19 residues. Per germline, CDR1 SGHRS and CDR2 YFSETQ. CDR3 bases: TGCGCCAGCAGCTCCTCCTACTCAAGACTAGCGGGGGTCACAGATACGCAGTATTTT. As protein: CASSSSYSRLAGVTDTQYF.

Only one count was recorded for this clone. CDR3 region: CASSGQGPASNQPQHF. The DNA of the CDR3 is TGTGCCAGCAGTGGACAGGGTCCAGCTAGCAATCAGCCCCAGCATTTT. The chain joins TRBV2 to TRBJ1-5, with TRBD1 identical over 7 bases. CDR3 length: 16 amino acids. CDR1 is SNHLY and CDR2 is FYNNEI in the germline V gene. The junction had 6 bases not matched to a gene; V was cut back by 4 bases and J by 0 bases. The full variable domain, completed using reference TRBV2 and TRBJ1-5, is EPEVTQTPSHQVTQMGQEVILRCVPISNHLYFYWYRQILGQKVEFLVSFYNNEISEKSEIFDDQFSVERPDGSNFTLKIRSTKLEDSAMYFCASSGQGPASNQPQHFGDGTRLSIL.